This TCR beta chain originates from a study of human T cells and chemical hapten exposure. The wider study: 2% DPC was applied to approximately 2 cm by approximately 2 cm of upper inner arm skin for sensitization.

V was clipped by 2 bases and J by 4 bases, with 9 bases between them. Germline-derived CDR1 and CDR2 are SGHAT and FQNNGV. The CDR3 contains 13 residues. Time point of the sample: pre-sensitization, week 0. Treatment in this sample: therapeutic diphenylcyclopropenone sensitization with weekly scalp DPC. This clonotype turned up a few times. MiXCR was run by TCRdb on the RACE reads, yielding one entry per CDR3 protein. The data contain some 60,000 distinct CDR3 sequences, roughly 12% of them singletons. The origin of this receptor is a woman between 35 and 50 years old with alopecia areata. Some clones in this sample may be carry-over from other donors' samples. The chain couples TRBV11-2 to TRBJ2-7; D gene unclear. Sequences were derived from whole blood, sampled in connection with sensitization to the hapten diphenylcyclopropenone (DPC). Here the CDR3 reads CASSLSSKYEQYF. CDR3 DNA sequence: TGTGCCAGCAGCTTAAGTTCGAAATACGAGCAGTACTTC.